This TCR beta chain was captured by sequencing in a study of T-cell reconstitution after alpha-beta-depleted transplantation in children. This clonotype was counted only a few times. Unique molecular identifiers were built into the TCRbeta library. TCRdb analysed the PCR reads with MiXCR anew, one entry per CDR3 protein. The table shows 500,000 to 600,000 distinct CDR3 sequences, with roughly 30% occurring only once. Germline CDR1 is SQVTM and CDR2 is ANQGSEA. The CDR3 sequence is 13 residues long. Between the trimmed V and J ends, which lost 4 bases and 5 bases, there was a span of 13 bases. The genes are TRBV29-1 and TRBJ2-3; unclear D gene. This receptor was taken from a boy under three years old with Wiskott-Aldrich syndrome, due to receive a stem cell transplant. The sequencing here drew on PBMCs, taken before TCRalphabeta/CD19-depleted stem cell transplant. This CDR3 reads CSVAPRFLDTQYF. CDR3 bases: TGCAGCGTTGCCCCGAGATTCTTAGATACGCAGTATTTT.